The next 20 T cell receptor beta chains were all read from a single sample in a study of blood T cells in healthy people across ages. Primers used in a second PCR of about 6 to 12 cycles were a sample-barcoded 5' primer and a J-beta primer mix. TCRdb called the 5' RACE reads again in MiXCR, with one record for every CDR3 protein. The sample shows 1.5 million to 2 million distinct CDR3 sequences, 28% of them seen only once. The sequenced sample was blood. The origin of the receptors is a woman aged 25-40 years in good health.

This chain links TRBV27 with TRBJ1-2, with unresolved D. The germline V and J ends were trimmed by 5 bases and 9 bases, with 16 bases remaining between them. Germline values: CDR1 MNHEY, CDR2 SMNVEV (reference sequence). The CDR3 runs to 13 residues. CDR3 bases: TGTGCCAGCAGTCCCCTTCTAAGATCCAGCTACACCTTC. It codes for CASSPLLRSSYTF.

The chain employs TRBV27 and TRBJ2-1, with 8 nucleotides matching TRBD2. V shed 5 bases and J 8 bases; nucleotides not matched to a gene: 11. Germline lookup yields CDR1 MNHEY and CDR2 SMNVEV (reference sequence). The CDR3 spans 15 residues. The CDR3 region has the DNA TGTGCCAGCAGTCTGACTAGCGCGGGGGCCCATGAGCAGTTCTTC. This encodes CASSLTSAGAHEQFF.

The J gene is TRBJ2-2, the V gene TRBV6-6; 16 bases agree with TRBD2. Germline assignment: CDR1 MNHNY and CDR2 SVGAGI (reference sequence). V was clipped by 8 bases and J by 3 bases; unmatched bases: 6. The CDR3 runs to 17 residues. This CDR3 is CASGTSGGVSDTGELFF. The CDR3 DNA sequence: TGTGCCAGCGGGACTAGCGGGGGGGTGTCGGACACCGGGGAGCTGTTTTTT.

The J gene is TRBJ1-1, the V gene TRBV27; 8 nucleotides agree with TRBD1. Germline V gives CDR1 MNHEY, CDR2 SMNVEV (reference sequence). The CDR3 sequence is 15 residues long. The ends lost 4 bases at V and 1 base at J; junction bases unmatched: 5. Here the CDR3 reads CASSSSGTGNTEAFF. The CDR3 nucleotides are TGTGCCAGCAGTTCCTCCGGGACAGGGAACACTGAAGCTTTCTTT.

The CDR3 nucleotides are TGCAGTGCTAGAGGACTACAGGGGCCGCCTCTGAGTGAGCAGTTCTTC. It translates to CSARGLQGPPLSEQFF. The chain combines TRBV20-1 with TRBJ2-1, with 7 bases lining up with TRBD1. After removal of 1 base from V and 9 bases from J, the junction contained 15 bases not matched to a gene. Germline-derived CDR1 and CDR2 are DFQATT and SNEGSKA (reference sequence). The CDR3 loop spans 16 amino acids.

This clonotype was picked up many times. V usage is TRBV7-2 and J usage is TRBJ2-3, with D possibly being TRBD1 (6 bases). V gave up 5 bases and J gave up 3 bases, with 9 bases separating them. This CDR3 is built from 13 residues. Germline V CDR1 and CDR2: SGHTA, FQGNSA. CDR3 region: CASSDQGTDTQYF. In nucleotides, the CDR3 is TGTGCCAGCAGCGATCAGGGGACAGATACGCAGTATTTT. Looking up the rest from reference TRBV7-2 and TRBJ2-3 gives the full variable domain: GAGVSQSPSNKVTEKGKDVELRCDPISGHTALYWYRQSLGQGLEFLIYFQGNSAPDKSGLPSDRFSAERTGGSVSTLTIQRTQQEDSAVYLCASSDQGTDTQYFGPGTRLTVL.

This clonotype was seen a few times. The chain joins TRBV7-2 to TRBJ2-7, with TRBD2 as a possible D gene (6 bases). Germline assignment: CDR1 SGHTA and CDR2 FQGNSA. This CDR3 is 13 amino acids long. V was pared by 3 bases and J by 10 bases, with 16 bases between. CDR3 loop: CASSFPGVPFQYF. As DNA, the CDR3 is TGTGCCAGCAGCTTTCCGGGAGTCCCATTCCAGTACTTC.

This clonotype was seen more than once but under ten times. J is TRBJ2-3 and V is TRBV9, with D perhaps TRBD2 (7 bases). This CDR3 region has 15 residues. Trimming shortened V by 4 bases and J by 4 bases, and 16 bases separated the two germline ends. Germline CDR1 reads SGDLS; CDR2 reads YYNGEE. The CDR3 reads CASSPRGAPPDTQYF. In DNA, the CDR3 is TGTGCCAGCAGCCCCCGGGGGGCCCCCCCAGATACGCAGTATTTT.

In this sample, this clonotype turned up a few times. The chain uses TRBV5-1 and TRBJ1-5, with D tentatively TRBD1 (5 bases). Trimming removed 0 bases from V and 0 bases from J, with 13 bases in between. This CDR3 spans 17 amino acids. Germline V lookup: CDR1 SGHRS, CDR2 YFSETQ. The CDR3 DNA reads TGCGCCAGCAGCTTGGGCCCAGACAGTTATAGCAATCAGCCCCAGCATTTT. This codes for CASSLGPDSYSNQPQHF.

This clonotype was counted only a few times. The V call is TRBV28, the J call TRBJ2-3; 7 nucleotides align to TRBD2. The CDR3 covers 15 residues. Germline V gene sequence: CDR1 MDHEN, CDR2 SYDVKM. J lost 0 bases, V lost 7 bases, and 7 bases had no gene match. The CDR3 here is CASKDSGGSTDTQYF. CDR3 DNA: TGTGCCAGCAAAGATTCGGGGGGTAGCACAGATACGCAGTATTTT.

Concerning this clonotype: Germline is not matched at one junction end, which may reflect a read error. CDR3 in amino acids: CASSLGRKGNNELFF. Here the CDR3 DNA reads TGCGCCAGCAGCTTGGGAAGGAAAGGCAACAATGAGCTGTTCTTC. The J gene is TRBJ2-1, the V gene TRBV5-1; the D is unclear. The CDR3 totals 15 residues. Looked up from germline, CDR1 is SGHRS and CDR2 is YFSETQ.

CDR3 nucleotides: TGCGCCAGCAGCTTGGAGACAGGGAGGACCTACAATGAGCAGTTCTTC. Translated, it gives CASSLETGRTYNEQFF. The chain has TRBV5-1 and TRBJ2-1, with D possibly being TRBD1 (7 bases). CDR1 is SGHRS, CDR2 YFSETQ, per germline. Trimming removed 0 bases from V and 2 bases from J, with 12 bases in between. This CDR3 contains 16 residues.

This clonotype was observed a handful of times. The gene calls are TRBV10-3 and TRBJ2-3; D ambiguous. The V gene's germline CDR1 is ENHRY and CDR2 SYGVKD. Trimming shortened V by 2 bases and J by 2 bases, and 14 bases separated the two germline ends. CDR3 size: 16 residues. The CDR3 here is CAISEGRKWSTDTQYF. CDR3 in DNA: TGTGCCATCAGTGAGGGACGGAAGTGGTCCACAGATACGCAGTATTTT.

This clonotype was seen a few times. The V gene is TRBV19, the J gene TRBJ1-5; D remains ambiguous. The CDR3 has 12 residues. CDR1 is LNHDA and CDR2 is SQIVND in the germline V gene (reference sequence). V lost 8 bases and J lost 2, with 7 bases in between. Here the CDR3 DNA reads TGTGCCAGTGGCGCCGGCAATCAGCCCCAGCATTTT. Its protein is CASGAGNQPQHF.

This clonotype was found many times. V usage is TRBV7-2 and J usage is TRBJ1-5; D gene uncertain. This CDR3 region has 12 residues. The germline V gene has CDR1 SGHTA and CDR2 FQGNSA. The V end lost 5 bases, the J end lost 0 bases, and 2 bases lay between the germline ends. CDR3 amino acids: CASSNSNQPQHF. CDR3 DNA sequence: TGTGCCAGCAGCAATAGCAATCAGCCCCAGCATTTT.

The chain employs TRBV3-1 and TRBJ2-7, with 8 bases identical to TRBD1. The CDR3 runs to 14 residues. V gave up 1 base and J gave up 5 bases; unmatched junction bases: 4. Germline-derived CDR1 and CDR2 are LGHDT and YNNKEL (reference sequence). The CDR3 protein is CASSQGTGKNEQYF. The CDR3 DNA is TGTGCCAGCAGCCAAGGGACAGGGAAGAACGAGCAGTACTTC.

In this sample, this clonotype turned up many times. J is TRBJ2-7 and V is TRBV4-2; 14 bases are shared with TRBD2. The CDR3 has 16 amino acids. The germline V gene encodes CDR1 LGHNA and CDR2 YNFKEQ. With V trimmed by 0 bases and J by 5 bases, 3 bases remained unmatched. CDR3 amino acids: CASSQDGTSGSDEQYF. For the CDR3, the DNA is TGTGCCAGCAGCCAAGATGGGACTAGCGGGAGCGACGAGCAGTACTTC.

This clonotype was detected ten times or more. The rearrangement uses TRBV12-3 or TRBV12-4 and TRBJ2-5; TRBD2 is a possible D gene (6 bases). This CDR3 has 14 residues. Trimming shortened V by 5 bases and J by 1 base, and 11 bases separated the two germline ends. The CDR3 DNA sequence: TGTGCCAGCAGTGCGGGACTGATCCAAGAGACCCAGTACTTC. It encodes CASSAGLIQETQYF.

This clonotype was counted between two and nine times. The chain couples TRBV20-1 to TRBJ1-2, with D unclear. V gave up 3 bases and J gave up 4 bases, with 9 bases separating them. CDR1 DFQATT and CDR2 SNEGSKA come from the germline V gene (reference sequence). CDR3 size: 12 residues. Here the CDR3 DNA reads TGCAGTGCTAGCGACCAATCCTATGGCTACACCTTC. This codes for CSASDQSYGYTF.

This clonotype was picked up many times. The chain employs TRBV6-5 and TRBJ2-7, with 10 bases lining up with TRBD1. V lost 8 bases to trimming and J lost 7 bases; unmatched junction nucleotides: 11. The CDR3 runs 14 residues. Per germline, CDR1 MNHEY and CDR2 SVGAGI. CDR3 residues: CASSDWTGGREQYF. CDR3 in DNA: TGTGCCAGCTCCGACTGGACAGGGGGTAGAGAGCAGTACTTC.